This TCR beta chain came from a study of CD8+CD57+ T cells in acquired aplastic anemia. Study details: Across the sorted CD4+ and CD8+ cells, DNA amounts averaged about 3.2 ug. Study-wide results and limits: Patients and controls turned out to have roughly 30 CD8+ CDR3 sequences in common.

Sequencing was done on patients that had shown CD8+CD57+ cell expansion by flow cytometry. The patients, all of them, had severe acquired aplastic anemia. There are 15 residues in the CDR3. Germline V gene lookup returns CDR1 SGHTA and CDR2 FQGNSA. V lost 7 bases and J lost 5; bases outside the gene matches: 5. Researchers used genomic DNA as the template to profile TCR beta VDJ and CDR3. One entry per CDR3 protein, called by TCRdb with MiXCR from the reads. The sample includes under 350,000 distinct CDR3 sequences, under 60% seen only once; the top ten take 1% to 1.5%. As concerns this clonotype: Its cognate antigen is unknown.

The chain recombines TRBV7-2 with TRBJ2-3; the match to TRBD2 covers 14 bases. The receptor was derived from a human donor with aplastic anemia. The sequenced material came from sorted CD4+, CD8+, or CD8+CD57+ T cells (not recorded which) from PBMCs. The CDR3 is CASKTGTSGGDTQYF. CDR3 nucleotide sequence: TGTGCCAGCAAGACCGGGACTAGCGGGGGAGATACGCAGTATTTT. Filled out from reference TRBV7-2 and TRBJ2-3, the complete variable domain reads GAGVSQSPSNKVTEKGKDVELRCDPISGHTALYWYRQSLGQGLEFLIYFQGNSAPDKSGLPSDRFSAERTGGSVSTLTIQRTQQEDSAVYLCASKTGTSGGDTQYFGPGTRLTVL.